The rows below give T cell receptor beta chains drawn from one sample of a study of blood T cell repertoires in COVID-19. Clones were sequenced by immunoSEQ multiplex PCR, and TCRdb holds only the in-frame ones, with some missing. Among fewer than 30,000 clones listed, approximately 80% were seen once. Sequences were obtained from peripheral blood. All receptors come from a man in his 70s with active COVID-19. CDR3s include the opening cysteine and the closing phenylalanine or tryptophan. D genes are given only for firm matches. Clone size appears in some rows only: once, few, many, or a class for an expanded clone.

-	-	TRBV10-3	TRBJ2-6	TGTGCCATCAGTCCTCAGGGATCTGGGGCCAACGTCCTGACTTTC	CAISPQGSGANVLTF
TRBD1	-	TRBV7-9	TRBJ2-1	TGTGCCAGCAGCCACCCGGGACAGGCCTACAATGAGCAGTTCTTC	CASSHPGQAYNEQFF
-	-	TRBV24-1	TRBJ2-5	TGTGCCACCAGTGATTTGAGCGAGACCCAGTACTTC	CATSDLSETQYF
TRBD2	-	TRBV6-2/TRBV6-3	TRBJ2-1	TGTGCCAGCAGTTTGGGACTAGCGGGGGGGAATGAGCAGTTCTTC	CASSLGLAGGNEQFF
-	-	TRBV28	TRBJ2-7	TGTGCCAGCAGTTTGGAGGGCTACGAGCAGTACTTC	CASSLEGYEQYF
-	-	TRBV11-2	TRBJ1-1	TGTGCCAGCAGCTTAGCGGGGGGTTCTGAAGCTTTCTTT	CASSLAGGSEAFF
-	-	TRBV10-2	TRBJ1-6	TGCGCCAGCAATACAGACCCTACAGCCCTCCACTTT	CASNTDPTALHF
-	-	TRBV7-9	TRBJ2-1	TGTGCCAGCAGCTTAGGCGGAAGCGCATACAATGAGCAGTTCTTC	CASSLGGSAYNEQFF
-	-	TRBV10-1	TRBJ2-7	TGCGCCAGCAGTGAGGCAGGGACCTACGAGCAGTACTTC	CASSEAGTYEQYF
-	-	TRBV12-3/TRBV12-4	TRBJ1-1	TGTGCCAGCAGTCGACAGAGGAACACTGAAGCTTTCTTT	CASSRQRNTEAFF
TRBD2	-	TRBV7-2	TRBJ2-1	TGTGCCAGCAGCTCTACTAGCGGGGGTCACAATGAGCAGTTCTTC	CASSSTSGGHNEQFF
-	-	TRBV5-1	TRBJ2-7	TGCGCCAGCAGCCCGCCGGGTGGCGGTCCCTCCTACGAGCAGTACTTC	CASSPPGGGPSYEQYF
-	-	TRBV18	TRBJ1-2	TGTGCCAGCTCACCACTATCGGTACAAGACAGGACTGGCTATGGCTACACCTTC	CASSPLSVQDRTGYGYTF
-	-	TRBV19	TRBJ2-2	TGTGCCAGTAGTATGGGGACATCGAGCTACACCGGGGAGCTGTTTTTT	CASSMGTSSYTGELFF
-	-	TRBV7-9	TRBJ1-4	TGTGCCAGCAGCTTAGGACAGTACTCCCTCGAAAAACTGTTTTTT	CASSLGQYSLEKLFF
TRBD1	-	TRBV6-5	TRBJ1-5	TGTGCCAGCAGAGCCGGACAGGGGGCTGCTCAGCCCCAGCATTTT	CASRAGQGAAQPQHF
-	-	TRBV11-2	TRBJ2-2	TGTGCCAGCCTTCTTAGGGGAGGCGGGGAGCTGTTTTTT	CASLLRGGGELFF
-	-	TRBV6-5	TRBJ1-1	TGTGCCAGCACACAAAGTGCCACTGAAGCTTTCTTT	CASTQSATEAFF
-	-	TRBV24-1	TRBJ2-5	TGTGCCACCAGTGATCCGCCCGGGGACCAGTACTTC	CATSDPPGDQYF
-	few	TRBV9	TRBJ1-2	TGTGCCAGCAGCCCCCCAGGGATTTATGGCTACACCTTC	CASSPPGIYGYTF
-	-	TRBV18	TRBJ2-7	TGTGCCAGCTCACTTACGCAGGGGACCTACGAGCAGTACTTC	CASSLTQGTYEQYF
-	-	TRBV9	TRBJ1-6	TGTGCCAGCAGCGTAGCCGACACCTTATATAATTCACCCCTCCACTTT	CASSVADTLYNSPLHF
-	few	TRBV7-2	TRBJ1-3	TGTGCCAGCAGCTTAAGTCGGAGCACCATATATTTT	CASSLSRSTIYF
-	-	TRBV5-5	TRBJ2-5	TGTGCCAGCAGCTTTGTGACAGACCAAGAGACCCAGTACTTC	CASSFVTDQETQYF
TRBD2	-	TRBV7-8	TRBJ2-2	TGTGCCAGCAGCCTGACTAGCGGGGGGGCAACCAACACCGGGGAGCTGTTTTTT	CASSLTSGGATNTGELFF
TRBD1	-	TRBV11-3	TRBJ2-1	TGTGCCAGCAGCCCCCCCGGGACAGGAAGAAATGAGCAGTTCTTC	CASSPPGTGRNEQFF
-	-	TRBV3-1/TRBV3-2	TRBJ1-1	TGTGCCAGCAGCCAAGAGGTTTTCTGGAGCACTGAAGCTTTCTTT	CASSQEVFWSTEAFF
TRBD1	-	TRBV30	TRBJ1-6	TGTGCCTGGAGCCACTTATCGACAGGGGGAAATTCACCCCTCCACTTT	CAWSHLSTGGNSPLHF
TRBD1	-	TRBV28	TRBJ1-2	TGTGCCAGCAGAGAAGTTACAGGGGGCGTGGGAGGCTACACCTTC	CASREVTGGVGGYTF
-	-	TRBV4-3	TRBJ1-2	TGCGCCAGCAGCCAAGATAGCTCCCGGTATGGCTACACCTTC	CASSQDSSRYGYTF
TRBD1	-	TRBV9	TRBJ2-3	TGTGCCAGCGGTGCAGGGGGAAATACGCAGTATTTT	CASGAGGNTQYF
-	-	TRBV9	TRBJ2-2	TGTGCCAGCAGCATCCAGAACACCGGGGAGCTGTTTTTT	CASSIQNTGELFF
-	-	TRBV19	TRBJ2-7	TGTGCCAGTAGTATCCTCCTAGCTGGCGAGCAGTACTTC	CASSILLAGEQYF